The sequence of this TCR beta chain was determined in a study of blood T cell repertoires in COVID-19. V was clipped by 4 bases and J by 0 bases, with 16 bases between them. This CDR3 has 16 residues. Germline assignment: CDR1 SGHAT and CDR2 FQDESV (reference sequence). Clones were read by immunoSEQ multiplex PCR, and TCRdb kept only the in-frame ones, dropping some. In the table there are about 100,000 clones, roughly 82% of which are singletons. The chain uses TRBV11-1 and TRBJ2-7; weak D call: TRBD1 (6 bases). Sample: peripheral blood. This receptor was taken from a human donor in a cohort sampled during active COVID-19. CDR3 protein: CASSSRGAGDSYEQYF. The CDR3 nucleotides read TGTGCCAGCAGCTCACGTGGTGCAGGGGACTCCTACGAGCAGTACTTC.